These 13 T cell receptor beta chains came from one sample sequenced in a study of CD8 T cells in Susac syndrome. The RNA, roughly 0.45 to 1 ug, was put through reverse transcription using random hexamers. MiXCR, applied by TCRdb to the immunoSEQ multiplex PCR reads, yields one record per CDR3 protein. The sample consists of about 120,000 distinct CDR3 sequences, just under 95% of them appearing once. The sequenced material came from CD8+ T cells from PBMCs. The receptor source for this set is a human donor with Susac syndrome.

The CDR3 sequence: CASSPPSTRNTGELFF. The CDR3 region has the DNA TGCGCCAGCAGCCCCCCTTCGACACGGAACACCGGGGAGCTGTTTTTT. The J gene is TRBJ2-2, the V gene TRBV4-1; D is unresolved. Trimming shortened V by 4 bases and J by 1 base, and 13 bases separated the two germline ends. The CDR3 spans 16 residues. Germline V lookup: CDR1 MGHRA, CDR2 YSYEKL.

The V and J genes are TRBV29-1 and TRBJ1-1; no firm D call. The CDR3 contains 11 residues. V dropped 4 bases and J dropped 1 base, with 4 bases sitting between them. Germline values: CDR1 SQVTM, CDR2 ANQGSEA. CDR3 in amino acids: CSVARNTEAFF. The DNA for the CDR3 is TGCAGCGTTGCTCGGAACACTGAAGCTTTCTTT.

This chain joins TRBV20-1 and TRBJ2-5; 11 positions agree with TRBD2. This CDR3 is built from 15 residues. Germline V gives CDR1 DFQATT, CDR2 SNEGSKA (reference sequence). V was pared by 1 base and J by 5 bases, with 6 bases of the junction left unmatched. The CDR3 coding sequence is TGCAGTGCTAGAGGCAGACTAGCGGGGTCGGAGACCCAGTACTTC. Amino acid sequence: CSARGRLAGSETQYF.

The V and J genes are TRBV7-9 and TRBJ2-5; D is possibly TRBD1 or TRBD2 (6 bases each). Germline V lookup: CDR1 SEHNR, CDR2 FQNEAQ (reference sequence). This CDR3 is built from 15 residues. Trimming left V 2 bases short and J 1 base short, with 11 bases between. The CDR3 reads CASSLSGGLQETQYF. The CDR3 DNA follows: TGTGCCAGCAGCTTAAGTGGGGGGCTCCAAGAGACCCAGTACTTC.

CDR3 region: CASSFSTAEQYF. CDR3 nucleotides: TGTGCCAGCAGTTTTTCTACGGCGGAGCAGTACTTC. This chain links TRBV12-3 or TRBV12-4 with TRBJ2-7; D not resolved. This CDR3 is 12 amino acids long. The V end lost 3 bases, the J end lost 7 bases, and 10 bases lay between the germline ends.

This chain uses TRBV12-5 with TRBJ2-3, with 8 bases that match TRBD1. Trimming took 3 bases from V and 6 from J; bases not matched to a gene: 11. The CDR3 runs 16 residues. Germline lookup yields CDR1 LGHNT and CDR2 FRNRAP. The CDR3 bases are TGTGCTAGTGGTTTCGGCAGGACAGGGAGTTTGGATACGCAGTATTTT. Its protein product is CASGFGRTGSLDTQYF. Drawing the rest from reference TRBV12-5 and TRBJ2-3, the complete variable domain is DARVTQTPRHKVTEMGQEVTMRCQPILGHNTVFWYRQTMMQGLELLAYFRNRAPLDDSGMPKDRFSAEMPDATLATLKIQPSEPRDSAVYFCASGFGRTGSLDTQYFGPGTRLTVL.

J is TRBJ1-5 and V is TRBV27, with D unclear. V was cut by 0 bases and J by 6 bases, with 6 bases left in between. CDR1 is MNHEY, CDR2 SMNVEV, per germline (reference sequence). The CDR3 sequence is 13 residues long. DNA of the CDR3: TGTGCCAGCAGTTTATCGATAACTCAGCCCCAGCATTTT. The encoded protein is CASSLSITQPQHF.

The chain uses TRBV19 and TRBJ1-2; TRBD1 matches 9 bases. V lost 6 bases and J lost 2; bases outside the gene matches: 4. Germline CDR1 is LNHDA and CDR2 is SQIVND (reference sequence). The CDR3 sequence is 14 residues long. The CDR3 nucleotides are TGTGCCAGTAGCCGGACAGGGGCAAACTATGGCTACACCTTC. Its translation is CASSRTGANYGYTF.

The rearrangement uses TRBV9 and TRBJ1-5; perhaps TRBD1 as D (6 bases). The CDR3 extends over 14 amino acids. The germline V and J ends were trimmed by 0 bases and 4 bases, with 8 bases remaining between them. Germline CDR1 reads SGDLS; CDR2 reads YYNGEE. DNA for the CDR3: TGTGCCAGCAGCGTAGGGGGGCAGAATCAGCCCCAGCATTTT. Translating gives CASSVGGQNQPQHF.

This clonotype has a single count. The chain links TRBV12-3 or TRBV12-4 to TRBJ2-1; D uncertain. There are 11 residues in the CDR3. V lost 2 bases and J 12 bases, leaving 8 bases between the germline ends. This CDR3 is CASSLSSGQFF. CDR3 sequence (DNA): TGTGCCAGCAGTTTATCGTCGGGGCAGTTCTTC.

CDR3 sequence (DNA): TGCGCCAGCAGCTTGGTGGGGGAGGTAACTGAAGCTTTCTTT. The encoded protein is CASSLVGEVTEAFF. This chain links TRBV5-1 with TRBJ1-1; D perhaps matches TRBD1 (5 bases). V was shortened by 0 bases and J by 5 bases, with 11 bases between the two germline ends. Germline assignment: CDR1 SGHRS and CDR2 YFSETQ. The CDR3 runs to 14 residues.

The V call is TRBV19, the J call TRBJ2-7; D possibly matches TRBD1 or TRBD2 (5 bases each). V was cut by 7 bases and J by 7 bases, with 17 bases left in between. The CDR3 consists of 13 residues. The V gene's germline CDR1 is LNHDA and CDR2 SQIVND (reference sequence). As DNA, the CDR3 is TGTGCCAGTACTCCCGGGACCCCTACGGAGCAGTACTTC. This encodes CASTPGTPTEQYF.

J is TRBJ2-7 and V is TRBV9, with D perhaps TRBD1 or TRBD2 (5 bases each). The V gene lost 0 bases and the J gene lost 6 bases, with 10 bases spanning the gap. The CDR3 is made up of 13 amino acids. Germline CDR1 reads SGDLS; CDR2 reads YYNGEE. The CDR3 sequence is CASSVGDRGEQYF. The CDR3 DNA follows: TGTGCCAGCAGCGTAGGGGACCGGGGCGAGCAGTACTTC.